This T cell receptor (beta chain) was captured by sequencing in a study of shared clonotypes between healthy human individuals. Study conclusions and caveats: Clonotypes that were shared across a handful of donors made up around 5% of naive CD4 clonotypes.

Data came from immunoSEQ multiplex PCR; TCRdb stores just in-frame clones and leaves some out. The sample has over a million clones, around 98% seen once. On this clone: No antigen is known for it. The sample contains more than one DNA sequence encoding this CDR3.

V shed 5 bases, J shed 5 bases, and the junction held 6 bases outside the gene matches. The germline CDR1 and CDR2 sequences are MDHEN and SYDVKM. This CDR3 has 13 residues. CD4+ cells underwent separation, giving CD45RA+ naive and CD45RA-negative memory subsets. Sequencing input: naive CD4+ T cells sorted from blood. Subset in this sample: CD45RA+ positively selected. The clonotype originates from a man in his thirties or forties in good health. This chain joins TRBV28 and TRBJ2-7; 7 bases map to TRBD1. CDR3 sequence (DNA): TGTGCCAGCAGTCTAGGGGGCAGGGACGAGCAGTACTTC. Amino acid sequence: CASSLGGRDEQYF. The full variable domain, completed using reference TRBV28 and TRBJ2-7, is DVKVTQSSRYLVKRTGEKVFLECVQDMDHENMFWYRQDPGLGLRLIYFSYDVKMKEKGDIPEGYSVSREKKERFSLILESASTNQTSMYLCASSLGGRDEQYFGPGTRLTVT.